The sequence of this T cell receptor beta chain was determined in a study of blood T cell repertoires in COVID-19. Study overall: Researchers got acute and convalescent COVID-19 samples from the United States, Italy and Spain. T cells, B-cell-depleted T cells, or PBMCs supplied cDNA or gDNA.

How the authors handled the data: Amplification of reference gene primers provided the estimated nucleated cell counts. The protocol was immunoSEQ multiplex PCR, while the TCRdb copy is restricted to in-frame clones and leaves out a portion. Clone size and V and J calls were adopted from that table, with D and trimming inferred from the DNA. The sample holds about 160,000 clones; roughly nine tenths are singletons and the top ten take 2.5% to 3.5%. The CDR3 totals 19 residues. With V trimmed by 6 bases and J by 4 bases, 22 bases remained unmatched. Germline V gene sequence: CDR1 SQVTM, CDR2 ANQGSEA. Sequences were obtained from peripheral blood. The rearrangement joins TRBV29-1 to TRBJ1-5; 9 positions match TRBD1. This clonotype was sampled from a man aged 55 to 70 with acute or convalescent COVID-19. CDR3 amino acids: CSVTLPGQGSSALNQPQHF. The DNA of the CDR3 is TGCAGCGTGACCTTACCGGGACAGGGAAGTTCCGCATTAAATCAGCCCCAGCATTTT.